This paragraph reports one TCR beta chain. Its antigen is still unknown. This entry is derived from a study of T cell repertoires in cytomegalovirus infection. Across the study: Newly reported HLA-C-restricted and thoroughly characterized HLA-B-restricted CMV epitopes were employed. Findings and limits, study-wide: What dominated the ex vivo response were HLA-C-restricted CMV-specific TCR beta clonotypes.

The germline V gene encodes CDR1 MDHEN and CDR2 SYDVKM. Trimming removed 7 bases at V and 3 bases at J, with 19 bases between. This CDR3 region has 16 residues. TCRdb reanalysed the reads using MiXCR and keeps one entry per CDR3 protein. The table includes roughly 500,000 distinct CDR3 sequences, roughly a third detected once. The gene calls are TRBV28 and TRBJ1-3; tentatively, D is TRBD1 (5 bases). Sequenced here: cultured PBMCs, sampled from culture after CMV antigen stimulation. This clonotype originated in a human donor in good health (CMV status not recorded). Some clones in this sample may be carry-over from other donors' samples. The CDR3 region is CASNRRSGQLGNTIYF. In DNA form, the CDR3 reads TGTGCCAGCAACCGACGATCCGGACAACTTGGAAACACCATATATTTT.